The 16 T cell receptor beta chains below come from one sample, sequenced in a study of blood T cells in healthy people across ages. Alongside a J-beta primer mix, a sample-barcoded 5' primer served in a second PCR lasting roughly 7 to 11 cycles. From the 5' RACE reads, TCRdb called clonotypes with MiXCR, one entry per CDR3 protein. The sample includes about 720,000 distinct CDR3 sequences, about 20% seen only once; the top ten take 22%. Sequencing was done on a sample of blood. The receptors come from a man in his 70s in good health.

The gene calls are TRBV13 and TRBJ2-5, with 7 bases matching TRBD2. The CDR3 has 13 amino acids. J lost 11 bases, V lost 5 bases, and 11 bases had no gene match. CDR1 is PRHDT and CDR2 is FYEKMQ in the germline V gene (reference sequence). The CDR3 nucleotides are TGTGCCAGCAGCCGTTTAAGGGGTAGCGGGCAGTACTTC. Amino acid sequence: CASSRLRGSGQYF.

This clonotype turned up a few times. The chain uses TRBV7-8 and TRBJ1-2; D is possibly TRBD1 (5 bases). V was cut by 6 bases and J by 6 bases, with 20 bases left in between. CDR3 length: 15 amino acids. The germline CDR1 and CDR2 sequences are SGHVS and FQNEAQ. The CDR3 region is CASRPATASRDGYTF. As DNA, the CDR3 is TGTGCCAGCAGACCGGCAACGGCCTCCAGGGATGGCTACACCTTC.

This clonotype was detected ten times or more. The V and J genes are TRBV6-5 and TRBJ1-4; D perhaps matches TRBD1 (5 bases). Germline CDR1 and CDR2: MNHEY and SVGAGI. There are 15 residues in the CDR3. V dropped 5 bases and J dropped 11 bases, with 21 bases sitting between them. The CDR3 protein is CASSRTGHSPRKLFF. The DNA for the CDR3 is TGTGCCAGCAGTCGAACCGGACATTCCCCGAGGAAACTGTTTTTT.

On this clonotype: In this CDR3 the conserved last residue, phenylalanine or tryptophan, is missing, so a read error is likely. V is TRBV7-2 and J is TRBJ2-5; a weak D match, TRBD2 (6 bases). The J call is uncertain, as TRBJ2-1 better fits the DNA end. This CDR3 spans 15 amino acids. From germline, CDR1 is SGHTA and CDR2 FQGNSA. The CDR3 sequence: CASSSTWREYNEQFL. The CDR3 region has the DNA TGTGCCAGCAGCTCTACCTGGAGGGAGTACAATGAGCAGTTCCTC.

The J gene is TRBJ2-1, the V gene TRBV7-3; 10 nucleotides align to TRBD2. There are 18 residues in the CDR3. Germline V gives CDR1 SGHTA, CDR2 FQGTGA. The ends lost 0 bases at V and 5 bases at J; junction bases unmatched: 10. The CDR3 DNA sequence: TGTGCCAGCAGCTTAACGGCTAGCGGGAGCGCGGCCGACAATGAGCAGTTCTTC. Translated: CASSLTASGSAADNEQFF.

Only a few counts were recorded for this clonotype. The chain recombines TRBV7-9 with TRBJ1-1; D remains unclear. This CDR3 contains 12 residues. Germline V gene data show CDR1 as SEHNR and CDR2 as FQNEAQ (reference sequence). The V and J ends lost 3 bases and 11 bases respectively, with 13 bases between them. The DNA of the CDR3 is TGTGCCAGCAGCTTCTTCGGGAGTGGGGCTTTCTTT. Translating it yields CASSFFGSGAFF.

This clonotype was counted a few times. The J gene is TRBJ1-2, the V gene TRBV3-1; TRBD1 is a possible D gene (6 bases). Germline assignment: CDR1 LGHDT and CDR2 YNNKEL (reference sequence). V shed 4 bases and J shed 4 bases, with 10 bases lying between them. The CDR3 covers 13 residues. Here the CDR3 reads CASSPRGVYGYTF. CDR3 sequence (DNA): TGTGCCAGCAGCCCTAGGGGGGTCTATGGCTACACCTTC. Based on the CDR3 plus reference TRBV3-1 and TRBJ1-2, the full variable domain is DTAVSQTPKYLVTQMGNDKSIKCEQNLGHDTMYWYKQDSKKFLKIMFSYNNKELIINETVPNRFSPKSPDKAHLNLHINSLELGDSAVYFCASSPRGVYGYTFGSGTRLTVV.

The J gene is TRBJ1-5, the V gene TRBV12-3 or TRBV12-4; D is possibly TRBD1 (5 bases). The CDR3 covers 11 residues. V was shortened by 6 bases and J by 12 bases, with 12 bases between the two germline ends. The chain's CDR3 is CASSSRTYQHF. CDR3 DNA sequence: TGTGCCAGCAGCTCTCGGACATACCAGCATTTT.

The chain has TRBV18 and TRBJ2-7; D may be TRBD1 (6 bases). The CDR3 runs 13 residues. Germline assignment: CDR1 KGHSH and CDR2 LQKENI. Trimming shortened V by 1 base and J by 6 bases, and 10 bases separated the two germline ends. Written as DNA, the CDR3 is TGTGCCAGCTCACCACAGGGGGTTTCCGAGCAGTACTTC. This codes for CASSPQGVSEQYF.

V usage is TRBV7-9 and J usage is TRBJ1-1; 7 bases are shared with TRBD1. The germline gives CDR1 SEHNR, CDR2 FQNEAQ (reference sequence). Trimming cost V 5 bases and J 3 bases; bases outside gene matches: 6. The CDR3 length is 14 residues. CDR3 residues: CASSLTGEDTEAFF. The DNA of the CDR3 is TGTGCCAGCAGCCTCACAGGGGAGGACACTGAAGCTTTCTTT.

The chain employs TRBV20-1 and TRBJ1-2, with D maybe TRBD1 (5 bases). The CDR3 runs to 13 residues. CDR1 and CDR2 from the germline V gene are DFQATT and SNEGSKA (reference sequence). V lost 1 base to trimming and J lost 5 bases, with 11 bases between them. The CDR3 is CSARGGFAYGYTF. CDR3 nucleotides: TGCAGTGCTAGAGGGGGGTTCGCATATGGCTACACCTTC.

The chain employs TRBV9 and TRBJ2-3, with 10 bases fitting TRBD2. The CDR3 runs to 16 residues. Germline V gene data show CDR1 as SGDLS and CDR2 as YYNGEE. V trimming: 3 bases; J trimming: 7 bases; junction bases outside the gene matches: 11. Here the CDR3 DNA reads TGTGCCAGCAGCGCAACTCTAGCGGGAGCGTTAAATACGCAGTATTTT. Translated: CASSATLAGALNTQYF.

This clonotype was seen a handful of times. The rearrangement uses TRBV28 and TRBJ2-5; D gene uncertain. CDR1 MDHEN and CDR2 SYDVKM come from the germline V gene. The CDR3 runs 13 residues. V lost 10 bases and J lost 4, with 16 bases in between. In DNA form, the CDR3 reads TGTGCCACCCAAACCGTCCTGGGAGAGACCCAGTACTTC. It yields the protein CATQTVLGETQYF.

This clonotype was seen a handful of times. The CDR3 here is CASSLGVGGKLFF. CDR3 sequence (DNA): TGTGCCAGCAGTTTGGGGGTCGGTGGAAAACTGTTTTTT. The V gene is TRBV27, the J gene TRBJ1-4; TRBD1 is a possible D gene (5 bases). Deletions cut 3 bases from V and 10 bases from J, with 12 bases between. Germline lookup yields CDR1 MNHEY and CDR2 SMNVEV (reference sequence). This CDR3 is built from 13 residues.

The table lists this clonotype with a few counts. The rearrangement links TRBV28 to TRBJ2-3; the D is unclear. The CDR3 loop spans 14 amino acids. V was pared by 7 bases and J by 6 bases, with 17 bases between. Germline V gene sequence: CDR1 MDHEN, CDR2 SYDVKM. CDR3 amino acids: CASKKLINSDTQYF. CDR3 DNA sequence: TGTGCCAGCAAAAAACTTATCAACTCCGATACGCAGTATTTT. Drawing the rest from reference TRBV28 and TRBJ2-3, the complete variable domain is DVKVTQSSRYLVKRTGEKVFLECVQDMDHENMFWYRQDPGLGLRLIYFSYDVKMKEKGDIPEGYSVSREKKERFSLILESASTNQTSMYLCASKKLINSDTQYFGPGTRLTVL.

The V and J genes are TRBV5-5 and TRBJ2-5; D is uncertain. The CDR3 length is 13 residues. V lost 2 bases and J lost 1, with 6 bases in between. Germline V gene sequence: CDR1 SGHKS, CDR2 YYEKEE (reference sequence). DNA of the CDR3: TGTGCCAGCAGCTTCGTTTCCCAAGAGACCCAGTACTTC. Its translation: CASSFVSQETQYF.